This T cell receptor beta chain is drawn from a study of T cells in women clearing cervical HPV infection. Study details: HLA type could not be excluded as a confounder. Study-wide points: Effector/memory and HPV-specific T cells were not isolated, and association timing is unknown. Richness plus V gene abundances separated cases from controls with AUC around 0.8.

This CDR3 region has 13 residues. Germline CDR1 is DFQATT and CDR2 is SNEGSKA (reference sequence). Trimming cost V 5 bases and J 5 bases, with 15 bases left between them. Produced via immunoSEQ multiplex PCR; TCRdb's table is partial and in-frame only. The sample includes 30,000 or so clones. Note on this clone: Its target is unknown. The read gets to within 3 residues of the CDR3 end, and the germline J gene fills in the rest.

Prevalent HPV16 infections were excluded; only incident single HPV16 infections included. The TCR was taken from a woman between 18 and 70 years old with a cervical HPV16 infection that either progressed to CIN3+ or cleared (not recorded which). Sequencing was performed on blood buffy coat. The V gene is TRBV20-1, the J gene TRBJ1-2, with TRBD1 as a possible D gene (5 bases). The DNA read from the CDR3 is TGCAGTGCTGAAGTACAGGCCGGGTATGGC. Amino acid sequence: CSAEVQAGYG. The full CDR3 is CSAEVQAGYGYTF.